A single sample gave rise to the 5 T cell receptor beta chains below, sequenced in a study of blood T cell repertoires in COVID-19. Clones were read by immunoSEQ multiplex PCR, and TCRdb kept only the in-frame ones, dropping some. In the table there are 390,000 or so clones, less than 90% of which are singletons. Source material: PBMCs or T cells enriched from blood (not recorded which). The receptors derive from a woman aged 45-60 years who had recovered from COVID-19.

Only one count was recorded for this clone. This chain links TRBV5-6 with TRBJ2-7, with D tentatively TRBD1 (6 bases). Trimming took off 3 bases at V and 3 bases at J, with 16 bases between the two ends. CDR1 is SGHDT and CDR2 is YYEEEE in the germline V gene. The CDR3 has 15 residues. CDR3 loop: CASSSNRVPLYEQYF. CDR3 in DNA: TGTGCCAGCAGCTCAAACAGGGTACCCCTCTACGAGCAGTACTTC.

This chain connects TRBV5-4 to TRBJ1-1; D unresolved. The CDR3 extends over 15 amino acids. The germline gives CDR1 SGHNT, CDR2 YYREEE (reference sequence). V shed 2 bases and J shed 2 bases, with 13 bases lying between them. The CDR3 coding sequence is TGTGCCAGCAGCTTAAACCGGGGTTTCAACACTGAAGCTTTCTTT. Translation: CASSLNRGFNTEAFF. Full variable domain (missing parts from reference TRBV5-4 and TRBJ1-1): ETGVTQSPTHLIKTRGQQVTLRCSSQSGHNTVSWYQQALGQGPQFIFQYYREEENGRGNFPPRFSGLQFPNYSSELNVNALELDDSALYLCASSLNRGFNTEAFFGQGTRLTVV.

The chain uses TRBV10-3 and TRBJ2-7, with 7 bases matching TRBD1. V dropped 3 bases and J dropped 8; count of bases not matched to a gene: 10. CDR1 is ENHRY, CDR2 SYGVKD, per germline. The CDR3 spans 14 residues. The CDR3 region is CAISERGQETKQYF. In nucleotides, the CDR3 is TGTGCCATCAGTGAACGCGGACAGGAGACCAAGCAGTACTTC.

The V gene is TRBV5-6, the J gene TRBJ2-4; 8 nucleotides agree with TRBD1. This CDR3 region has 15 residues. The germline CDR1 and CDR2 sequences are SGHDT and YYEEEE. Germline trimming cut 0 bases from V and 8 bases from J; bases unmatched to any gene: 7. CDR3 coding DNA: TGTGCCAGCAGCTTGGACGGACAGGGAGTGGACATTCAGTACTTC. Its translation is CASSLDGQGVDIQYF. Full variable domain (remainder filled in from reference TRBV5-6 and TRBJ2-4): DAGVTQSPTHLIKTRGQQVTLRCSPKSGHDTVSWYQQALGQGPQFIFQYYEEEERQRGNFPDRFSGHQFPNYSSELNVNALLLGDSALYLCASSLDGQGVDIQYFGAGTRLSVL.

The CDR3 region has the DNA TGTGCCAGCTCACCGCTTGCCGGGGACACCCGAAACACTGAAGCTTTCTTT. Its protein is CASSPLAGDTRNTEAFF. The V and J genes are TRBV18 and TRBJ1-1; D perhaps matches TRBD1 (6 bases). This CDR3 contains 17 residues. Per germline, CDR1 KGHSH and CDR2 LQKENI. V shed 3 bases and J shed 2 bases, with 19 bases lying between them.